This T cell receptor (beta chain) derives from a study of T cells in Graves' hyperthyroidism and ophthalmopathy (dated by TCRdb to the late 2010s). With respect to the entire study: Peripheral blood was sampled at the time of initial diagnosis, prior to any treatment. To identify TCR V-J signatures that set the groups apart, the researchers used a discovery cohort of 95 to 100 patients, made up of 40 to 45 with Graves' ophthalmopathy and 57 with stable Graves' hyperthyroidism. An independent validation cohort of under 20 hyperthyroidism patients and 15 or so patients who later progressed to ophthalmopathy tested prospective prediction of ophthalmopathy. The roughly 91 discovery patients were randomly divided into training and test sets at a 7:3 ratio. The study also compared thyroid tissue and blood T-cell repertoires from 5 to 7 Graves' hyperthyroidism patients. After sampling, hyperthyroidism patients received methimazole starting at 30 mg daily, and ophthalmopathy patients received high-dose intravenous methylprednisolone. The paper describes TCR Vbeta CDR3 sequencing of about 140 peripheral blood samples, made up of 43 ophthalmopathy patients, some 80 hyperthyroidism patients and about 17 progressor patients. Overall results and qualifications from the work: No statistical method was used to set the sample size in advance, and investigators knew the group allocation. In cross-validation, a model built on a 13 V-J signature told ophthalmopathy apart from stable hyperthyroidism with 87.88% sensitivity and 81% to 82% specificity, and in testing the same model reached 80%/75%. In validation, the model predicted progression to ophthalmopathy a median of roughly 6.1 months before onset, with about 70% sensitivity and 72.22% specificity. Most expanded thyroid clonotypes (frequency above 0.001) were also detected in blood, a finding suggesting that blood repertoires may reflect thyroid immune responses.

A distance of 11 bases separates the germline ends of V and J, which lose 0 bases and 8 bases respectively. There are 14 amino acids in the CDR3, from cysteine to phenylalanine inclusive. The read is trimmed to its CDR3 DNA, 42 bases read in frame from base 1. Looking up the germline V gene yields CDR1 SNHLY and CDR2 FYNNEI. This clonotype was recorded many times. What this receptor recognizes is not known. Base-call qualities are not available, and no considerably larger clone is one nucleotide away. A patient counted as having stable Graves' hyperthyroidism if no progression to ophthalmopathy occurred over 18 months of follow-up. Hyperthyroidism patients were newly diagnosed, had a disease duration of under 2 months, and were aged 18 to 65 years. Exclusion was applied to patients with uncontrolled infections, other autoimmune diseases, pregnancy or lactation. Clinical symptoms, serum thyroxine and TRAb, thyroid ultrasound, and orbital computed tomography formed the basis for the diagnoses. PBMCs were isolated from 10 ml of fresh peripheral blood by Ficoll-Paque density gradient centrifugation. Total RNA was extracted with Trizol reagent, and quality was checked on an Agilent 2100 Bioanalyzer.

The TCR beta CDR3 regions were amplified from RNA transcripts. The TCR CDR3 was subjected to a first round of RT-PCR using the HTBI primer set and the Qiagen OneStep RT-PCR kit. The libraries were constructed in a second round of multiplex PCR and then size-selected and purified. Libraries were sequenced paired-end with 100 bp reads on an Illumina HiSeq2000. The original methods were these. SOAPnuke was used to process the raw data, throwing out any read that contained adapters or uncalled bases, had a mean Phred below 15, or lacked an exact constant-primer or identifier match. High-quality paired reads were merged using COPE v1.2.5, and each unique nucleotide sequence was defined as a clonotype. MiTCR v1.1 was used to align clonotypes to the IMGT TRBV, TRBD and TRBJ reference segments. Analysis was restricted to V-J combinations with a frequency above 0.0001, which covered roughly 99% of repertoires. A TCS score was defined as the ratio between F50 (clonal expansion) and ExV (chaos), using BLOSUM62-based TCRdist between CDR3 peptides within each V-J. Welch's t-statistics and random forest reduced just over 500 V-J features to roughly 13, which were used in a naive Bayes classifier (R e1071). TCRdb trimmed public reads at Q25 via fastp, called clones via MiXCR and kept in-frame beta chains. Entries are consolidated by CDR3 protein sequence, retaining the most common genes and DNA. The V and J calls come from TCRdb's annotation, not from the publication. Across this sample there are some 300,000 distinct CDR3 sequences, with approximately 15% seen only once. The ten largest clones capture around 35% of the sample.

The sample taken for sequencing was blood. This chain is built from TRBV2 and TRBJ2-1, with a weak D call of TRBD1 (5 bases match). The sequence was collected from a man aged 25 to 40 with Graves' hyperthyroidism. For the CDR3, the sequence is CASSEAARVDEQFF. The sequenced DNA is TGTGCCAGCAGTGAAGCGGCCAGGGTGGATGAGCAGTTCTTC.